This T cell receptor beta chain was identified during a study of cytomegalovirus exposure and HLA in healthy donors. Across the whole study: The Caucasian-associated ancestry cluster contained 75% to 85% of the roughly 370 genotyped donors.

This CDR3 comprises 18 residues. CDR1 is KGHSH, CDR2 LQKENI, per germline. Donors sampled were nominally healthy, though unrecorded immune exposures were likely. PCR primers comprised 60 Vbeta and 13 Jbeta primers. Sequenced by immunoSEQ multiplex PCR; TCRdb stores in-frame clones only, minus some. The table shows about 220,000 clones, with roughly 82% occurring only once. A word on this clone: No antigen is known for it. Germline is not matched at one junction end, which may reflect a read error.

Study-wide points: The sole available immune exposure information was CMV serostatus.

Sequencing used PBMCs. The genes are TRBV18 and TRBJ2-1; TRBD2 matches at 11 bases. The sequence was obtained from a man aged 40-49 years in good health and CMV-seropositive. This CDR3 is CASSPLAGVLGSYNEQFF. CDR3 DNA: TGTGCCAGCTCTCCACTAGCGGGAGTATTAGGTTCCTACAATGAGCAGTTCTTC.